This T cell receptor (beta chain) was sequenced during a study of T-cell reconstitution after alpha-beta-depleted transplantation in children. Unique molecular identifiers were incorporated into the prepared TCRbeta library. TCRdb reprocessed the PCR reads with MiXCR, giving one entry per CDR3 protein. The profile shows about 58,000 distinct CDR3 sequences, 35% to 55% of them singletons. This clonotype showed up just a few times. Its target is not known. Study-wide results and limits: Reported findings indicate that, about two months after transplant, alpha-beta T cells came from several hundred expanded clones, which were derived from non-depleted graft cells. T-cell numbers and diversity one year post-transplant derived largely from freshly generated T cells.

Trimming stripped 0 bases from V and 3 bases from J, with 11 bases between. This CDR3 is 16 amino acids long. The germline V gene has CDR1 MNHEY and CDR2 SVGEGT. This clonotype was sampled from a male patient under 18 who had a stem cell transplant for acute lymphoblastic leukemia, so the T cells may come from the graft donor. The sequencing here drew on PBMCs, mostly from graft donor cells, taken 360 days after TCRalphabeta/CD19-depleted stem cell transplant. The chain couples TRBV6-2 or TRBV6-3 to TRBJ2-2; D possibly corresponds to TRBD1 (5 bases). The CDR3 DNA follows: TGTGCCAGCAGTTACTCGTGGGGCCTAGACACCGGGGAGCTGTTTTTT. This encodes CASSYSWGLDTGELFF.